The 22 T cell receptor beta chains below come from one sample, sequenced in a study of identical twins (dated by TCRdb to the mid-2010s). Receptor amplification or capture employed 5' RACE. Sequencing instrument: Illumina HiSeq 2000. TCRdb trimmed public reads at Q25 via fastp, called clones via MiXCR and kept in-frame beta chains. Merged by CDR3 protein, the rows form single entries marked with the most common genes and DNA. This sample holds 450,000 to 500,000 distinct CDR3 sequences; around 15% were observed only once. 0.98% of the sample is in the top ten clones. These same records also appear under a second study, on yellow fever vaccine responses in identical twins.

The specimen sequenced was CD4+ T cells sorted from blood. The receptors were sampled from a woman between 18 and 30 years old in good health.

The chain couples TRBV5-1 to TRBJ1-2, with 7 bases identical to TRBD1. CDR1 is SGHRS and CDR2 is YFSETQ in the germline V gene. V shed 6 bases and J 2 bases; nucleotides not matched to a gene: 7. The CDR3 runs 14 residues. This CDR3 reads CASTTTTGNYGYTF. The DNA of the CDR3 is TGCGCCAGCACTACCACGACAGGGAACTATGGCTACACCTTC.

This chain connects TRBV7-8 to TRBJ2-2; 12 bases agree with TRBD2. The V and J ends lost 3 bases and 7 bases, in that order; junction bases with no gene match: 6. Looked up from germline, CDR1 is SGHVS and CDR2 is FQNEAQ. The CDR3 length is 16 residues. The CDR3 bases are TGTGCCAGCAGCTTGCTAGCGGGGGGGCTTGTCGGGGAGCTGTTTTTT. It is translated as CASSLLAGGLVGELFF.

The table lists this clonotype with a few counts. This chain connects TRBV20-1 to TRBJ2-1; 10 nucleotides align to TRBD2. Germline V gene data show CDR1 as DFQATT and CDR2 as SNEGSKA (reference sequence). This CDR3 region has 14 residues. V gave up 6 bases and J gave up 5 bases; unmatched junction bases: 7. The CDR3 sequence is CSADSGRYHNEQFF. The CDR3 DNA sequence: TGCAGTGCCGATAGCGGGAGGTATCACAATGAGCAGTTCTTC.

This sequence joins TRBV11-2 and TRBJ2-6; D call uncertain. This CDR3 has 14 residues. Germline V gives CDR1 SGHAT, CDR2 FQNNGV. V was pared by 5 bases and J by 2 bases, with 7 bases between. The CDR3 here is CASSAVTGANVLTF. The CDR3 DNA reads TGTGCCAGCAGCGCCGTGACTGGGGCCAACGTCCTGACTTTC.

In its sample, this clonotype was seen a few times. The chain employs TRBV7-3 and TRBJ2-1; 11 bases map to TRBD2. With 5 bases clipped from V and 7 bases from J, the junction kept 7 bases outside the gene matches. The germline CDR1 and CDR2 sequences are SGHTA and FQGTGA. The length of the CDR3 is 15 residues. The DNA of the CDR3 is TGTGCCAGCAGCATTAGACTAGCGGGGCTTAATGAGCAGTTCTTC. Protein: CASSIRLAGLNEQFF.

V usage is TRBV4-1 and J usage is TRBJ2-6, with TRBD1 matching 10 bases. The CDR3 is 19 amino acids. Trimming at V came to 4 bases and at J to 1 base, leaving 10 bases not matched to a gene. Germline CDR1 MGHRA, CDR2 YSYEKL. In DNA, the CDR3 is TGCGCCAGCAGCCGGCCCGGGACAGGGGTAGGGTCTGGGGCCAACGTCCTGACTTTC. This sequence encodes CASSRPGTGVGSGANVLTF.

The gene calls are TRBV6-1 and TRBJ2-3; the match to TRBD2 covers 10 bases. The CDR3 is made up of 16 amino acids. Germline CDR1 MNHNS, CDR2 SASEGT. V shed 2 bases and J 0 bases; nucleotides not matched to a gene: 2. CDR3 amino acids: CASSELAGASTDTQYF. Here the CDR3 DNA reads TGTGCCAGCAGTGAACTAGCGGGAGCTAGCACAGATACGCAGTATTTT.

The table lists this clonotype with a few counts. The CDR3 DNA reads TGTGCCAGCAGCAGTCTCCCGGAGTTTAGCACAGATACGCAGTATTTT. It codes for CASSSLPEFSTDTQYF. The chain combines TRBV14 with TRBJ2-3, with unresolved D. With 5 bases removed from V and 0 bases from J, the gap between germline ends came to 15 bases. The germline gives CDR1 SGHDN, CDR2 FVKESK. The CDR3 consists of 16 residues. Supplemented by reference TRBV14 and TRBJ2-3, the full variable domain reads EAGVTQFPSHSVIEKGQTVTLRCDPISGHDNLYWYRRVMGKEIKFLLHFVKESKQDESGMPNNRFLAERTGGTYSTLKVQPAELEDSGVYFCASSSLPEFSTDTQYFGPGTRLTVL.

In this sample, this clonotype turned up once. The chain carries TRBV27 and TRBJ2-2, with 13 bases aligning to TRBD2. Germline V CDR1 and CDR2: MNHEY, SMNVEV (reference sequence). The CDR3 covers 21 residues. Trimming took 8 bases from V and 8 from J; bases not matched to a gene: 26. The CDR3 sequence: CASLPVSVGRLAGGPGGELFF. DNA for the CDR3: TGTGCCAGCCTCCCAGTTTCCGTCGGAAGACTAGCGGGGGGTCCCGGGGGGGAGCTGTTTTTT.

There are a few counts of this clonotype. The J gene is TRBJ1-1, the V gene TRBV7-9; D not certain. The CDR3 consists of 12 residues. Germline V gives CDR1 SEHNR, CDR2 FQNEAQ (reference sequence). Trimming cost V 0 bases and J 7 bases, with 6 bases left between them. CDR3 nucleotide sequence: TGTGCCAGCAGCTTAGCTGACTTTGAAGCTTTCTTT. This encodes CASSLADFEAFF.

A few counts support this clonotype. This sequence joins TRBV6-2 or TRBV6-3 and TRBJ2-1; D may be TRBD1 (6 bases). The germline gives CDR1 MNHEY, CDR2 SVGEGT. Between the trimmed V and J ends, which lost 6 bases and 4 bases, there was a span of 13 bases. The CDR3 loop spans 14 amino acids. The CDR3 is CASSPDRTYNEQFF. The DNA for the CDR3 is TGTGCCAGCAGCCCTGACAGGACTTACAATGAGCAGTTCTTC.

This rearrangement joins TRBV21-1 to TRBJ2-5. TRBV21-1 is classified as a pseudogene. CDR3 length: 11 amino acids. In DNA, the CDR3 is TGTGCGCAGCGGGATCAAGAGACCCAGTACTTC. It codes for CAQRDQETQYF.

This clonotype showed up just a few times. This chain uses TRBV10-3 with TRBJ1-1; D remains ambiguous. V dropped 2 bases and J dropped 5 bases, with 9 bases sitting between them. This CDR3 is 13 amino acids long. CDR1 is ENHRY, CDR2 SYGVKD, per germline. CDR3: CAISEPAGTEAFF. In DNA form, the CDR3 reads TGTGCCATCAGTGAGCCCGCCGGGACTGAAGCTTTCTTT.

This clonotype was seen more than once but under ten times. The chain links TRBV5-1 to TRBJ2-7; 11 nucleotides align to TRBD1. The CDR3 loop spans 17 amino acids. V gave up 4 bases and J gave up 3 bases; unmatched junction bases: 12. Germline V gene data show CDR1 as SGHRS and CDR2 as YFSETQ. CDR3 DNA sequence: TGCGCCAGCAGCCAACGGACAGGGGGCGCTTCCGTCTACGAGCAGTACTTC. This codes for CASSQRTGGASVYEQYF.

Only a few counts were recorded for this clonotype. J is TRBJ2-3 and V is TRBV5-1; D is unclear. Trimming cost V 4 bases and J 3 bases, with 12 bases left between them. The CDR3 is 14 residues long. Germline V lookup: CDR1 SGHRS, CDR2 YFSETQ. The CDR3 DNA sequence: TGCGCCAGCAGCCCCGGGCCGAAAACAGATACGCAGTATTTT. This codes for CASSPGPKTDTQYF.

This clonotype occurred a few times. The chain couples TRBV20-1 to TRBJ1-1; D call uncertain. The V end was cut by 6 bases, the J end by 1 base, with 9 bases between. CDR1 and CDR2 (germline): DFQATT, SNEGSKA (reference sequence). This CDR3 comprises 12 residues. CDR3 protein: CSASLRNTEAFF. The DNA of the CDR3 is TGCAGTGCCAGCCTACGGAACACTGAAGCTTTCTTT.

This clonotype showed up many times. This chain joins TRBV12-3 or TRBV12-4 and TRBJ2-6; a possible D gene is TRBD1 (6 bases). V shed 3 bases and J shed 1 base, with 7 bases lying between them. The CDR3 sequence is 15 residues long. The CDR3 DNA reads TGTGCCAGCAGTTTCCAGGGGTCTGGGGCCAACGTCCTGACTTTC. Protein: CASSFQGSGANVLTF.

This clonotype was observed a few times. This rearrangement joins TRBV7-8 to TRBJ1-6, with a possible D match to TRBD1 (5 bases). Trimming removed 5 bases from V and 0 bases from J, with 8 bases in between. This CDR3 contains 15 residues. Germline V gene lookup returns CDR1 SGHVS and CDR2 FQNEAQ. CDR3 residues: CASSKGSSYNSPLHF. For the CDR3, the DNA is TGTGCCAGCAGCAAGGGGTCCTCCTATAATTCACCCCTCCACTTT.

This clonotype has a handful of counts. V gene TRBV18 combines with J gene TRBJ2-3; 9 nucleotides agree with TRBD2. The CDR3 loop spans 18 amino acids. With V trimmed by 2 bases and J by 2 bases, 11 bases remained unmatched. In germline, CDR1 is KGHSH, CDR2 LQKENI. CDR3 in DNA: TGTGCCAGCTCACCAATTGGTAGCGGGAGTGGGACCACAGATACGCAGTATTTT. Protein: CASSPIGSGSGTTDTQYF.

The chain employs TRBV2 and TRBJ2-5; D gene uncertain. The CDR3 length is 17 residues. Germline V CDR1 and CDR2: SNHLY, FYNNEI. The V and J ends lost 6 bases and 1 base respectively, with 21 bases between them. As DNA, the CDR3 is TGTGCCAGCAGACAGATGGGTCTTCCTAAGGCCCAAGAGACCCAGTACTTC. This encodes CASRQMGLPKAQETQYF.

V usage is TRBV4-1 and J usage is TRBJ2-1, with TRBD2 identical over 7 bases. The CDR3 is 17 amino acids. Germline V gene sequence: CDR1 MGHRA, CDR2 YSYEKL. The J segment lost 9 bases and the V segment lost 4 bases, leaving 18 bases of the junction unmatched. The CDR3 coding sequence is TGCGCCAGCAGCCCAGGAACAGTGGCGGGAGACAACGGTGAGCAGTTCTTC. The encoded protein is CASSPGTVAGDNGEQFF.

The chain combines TRBV6-1 with TRBJ2-2; 7 bases align to TRBD1. CDR3 length: 18 residues. CDR1 and CDR2 (germline): MNHNS, SASEGT. V lost 5 bases to trimming and J lost 2 bases; unmatched junction nucleotides: 14. The CDR3 spells CASSTYFTGTDNTGELFF. DNA of the CDR3: TGTGCCAGCAGTACCTACTTTACCGGGACAGATAACACCGGGGAGCTGTTTTTT.